This entry lists 15 T cell receptor beta chains sequenced from one sample in a study of cytomegalovirus exposure and HLA in healthy donors. The protocol was immunoSEQ multiplex PCR, while the TCRdb copy is restricted to in-frame clones and leaves out a portion. The sample carries under 85,000 clones, roughly 95% recorded once. The sequencing sample was made of PBMCs. These TCRs come from a woman between 18 and 29 years old in good health and CMV-seropositive.

This rearrangement joins TRBV5-4 to TRBJ2-3; TRBD1 matches 9 bases. J lost 4 bases, V lost 4 bases, and 4 bases had no gene match. The CDR3 runs 14 residues. Germline V gene sequence: CDR1 SGHNT, CDR2 YYREEE (reference sequence). The CDR3 bases are TGTGCCAGCAGCCTGGACAGGGGCGCAGATACGCAGTATTTT. Translation: CASSLDRGADTQYF. Full variable domain (remainder filled in from reference TRBV5-4 and TRBJ2-3): ETGVTQSPTHLIKTRGQQVTLRCSSQSGHNTVSWYQQALGQGPQFIFQYYREEENGRGNFPPRFSGLQFPNYSSELNVNALELDDSALYLCASSLDRGADTQYFGPGTRLTVL.

The chain has TRBV7-8 and TRBJ2-2; TRBD1 matches at 10 bases. The length of the CDR3 is 16 residues. From germline, CDR1 is SGHVS and CDR2 FQNEAQ. V lost 1 base, J lost 3 bases, and 2 bases stayed unmatched. In DNA form, the CDR3 reads TGTGCCAGCAGCTTAGAGGGACAGGGGTACACCGGGGAGCTGTTTTTT. It specifies CASSLEGQGYTGELFF.

This chain connects TRBV28 to TRBJ2-1, with 14 positions matching TRBD2. Per germline, CDR1 MDHEN and CDR2 SYDVKM. CDR3 length equals 16 residues. Unmatched junction bases numbered 11, after V lost 7 bases and J lost 9 bases. The CDR3: CASTGGLAGAPGEQFF. CDR3 nucleotide sequence: TGTGCCAGCACCGGGGGACTAGCGGGAGCCCCGGGTGAGCAGTTCTTC.

The rearrangement uses TRBV9 and TRBJ2-7; possibly TRBD2 for D (5 bases). V lost 0 bases, J lost 2 bases, and 9 bases lay in between. The CDR3 is 14 amino acids. Germline V gives CDR1 SGDLS, CDR2 YYNGEE. The CDR3 nucleotides are TGTGCCAGCAGCGTAGACGAGGGAACCTACGAGCAGTACTTC. As protein: CASSVDEGTYEQYF.

This rearrangement joins TRBV7-9 to TRBJ1-2; a weak D match, TRBD1 (5 bases). This CDR3 is 17 amino acids long. Trimming removed 2 bases at V and 0 bases at J, with 16 bases between. Germline-derived CDR1 and CDR2 are SEHNR and FQNEAQ (reference sequence). The CDR3 loop is CASSLSLKGQANYGYTF. The CDR3 DNA is TGTGCCAGCAGCTTATCACTCAAGGGGCAGGCTAACTATGGCTACACCTTC.

The chain links TRBV9 to TRBJ1-2, with 9 bases identical to TRBD1. CDR1 and CDR2 (germline): SGDLS, YYNGEE. The ends lost 4 bases at V and 1 base at J; junction bases unmatched: 2. This CDR3 comprises 14 residues. The CDR3 sequence is CASSKTGGNYGYTF. CDR3 sequence (DNA): TGTGCCAGCAGCAAGACAGGGGGTAACTATGGCTACACCTTC.

The chain uses TRBV7-2 and TRBJ1-4, with 8 positions matching TRBD1. Unmatched junction bases numbered 12, after V lost 4 bases and J lost 8 bases. The CDR3 is 16 amino acids. Germline CDR1 and CDR2: SGHTA and FQGNSA. Here the CDR3 DNA reads TGTGCCAGCAGCTCCCGGACAGGGAAGAGCAGGGAAAAACTGTTTTTT. Its translation is CASSSRTGKSREKLFF.

The CDR3 region is CASNQGGDEQFF. CDR3 in DNA: TGTGCCAGCAACCAGGGAGGGGATGAGCAGTTCTTC. V is TRBV7-8 and J is TRBJ2-1; 7 nucleotides agree with TRBD2. There are 12 residues in the CDR3. Germline assignment: CDR1 SGHVS and CDR2 FQNEAQ. With 7 bases clipped from V and 8 bases from J, the junction kept 5 bases outside the gene matches.

In nucleotides, the CDR3 is TGTGCCACACTGAGTGATAGCGGGAGGGCGGCAGATACGCAGTATTTT. It specifies CATLSDSGRAADTQYF. This chain joins TRBV28 and TRBJ2-3; 11 bases agree with TRBD2. The germline V gene encodes CDR1 MDHEN and CDR2 SYDVKM. After removal of 10 bases from V and 4 bases from J, the junction contained 13 bases not matched to a gene. The CDR3 length is 16 residues.

The rearrangement joins TRBV9 to TRBJ2-7; 9 bases fit TRBD2. Trimming cost V 1 base and J 3 bases; bases outside gene matches: 8. CDR3 size: 16 residues. Germline V lookup: CDR1 SGDLS, CDR2 YYNGEE. CDR3 region: CASSVSASGAVYEQYF. The CDR3, as DNA: TGTGCCAGCAGCGTAAGTGCTAGCGGGGCGGTCTACGAGCAGTACTTC.

The chain combines TRBV5-1 with TRBJ1-2; the D gene is possibly TRBD1 (5 bases). Germline CDR1 is SGHRS and CDR2 is YFSETQ. This CDR3 contains 12 residues. The V gene lost 5 bases and the J gene lost 8 bases, with 13 bases spanning the gap. The CDR3 coding sequence is TGCGCCAGCAGTCGCCAGGGTCAAGGCTACACCTTC. It encodes CASSRQGQGYTF.

The V and J genes are TRBV9 and TRBJ1-3, with no clear D. Per the germline V gene, CDR1 is SGDLS and CDR2 is YYNGEE. The CDR3 runs 16 residues. Deletions cut 4 bases from V and 0 bases from J, with 14 bases between. The CDR3 region is CASSPHIYSSGNTIYF. The CDR3 coding sequence is TGTGCCAGCAGCCCACACATATACAGCTCTGGAAACACCATATATTTT.

The chain is built from TRBV19 and TRBJ2-7, with TRBD2 matching over 7 bases. The CDR3 extends over 17 amino acids. CDR1 and CDR2 from the germline V gene are LNHDA and SQIVND (reference sequence). J gave up 3 bases and V 1 base, and 12 bases lay outside the gene matches. The CDR3 DNA reads as TGTGCCAGTAGTATAGTCTCTCGGGGGAGGGGAGACTACGAGCAGTACTTC. Amino acids: CASSIVSRGRGDYEQYF.

The V call is TRBV28, the J call TRBJ2-3; D is perhaps TRBD2 (7 bases). CDR3 size: 15 residues. Deletions cut 5 bases from V and 1 base from J, with 13 bases between. CDR1 and CDR2 from the germline V gene are MDHEN and SYDVKM. The chain's CDR3 is CASSLQGGGTDTQYF. The CDR3 DNA is TGTGCCAGCAGTCTACAGGGAGGGGGCACAGATACGCAGTATTTT.

The rearrangement links TRBV7-9 to TRBJ2-3; 7 positions match TRBD1. The CDR3 contains 14 residues. The germline CDR1 and CDR2 sequences are SEHNR and FQNEAQ (reference sequence). V lost 4 bases, J lost 3 bases, and 4 bases stayed unmatched. In nucleotides, the CDR3 is TGTGCCAGCAGCTCCGACAGGGATACAGATACGCAGTATTTT. Translating it yields CASSSDRDTDTQYF. The full variable domain, completed using reference TRBV7-9 and TRBJ2-3, is DTGVSQNPRHKITKRGQNVTFRCDPISEHNRLYWYRQTLGQGPEFLTYFQNEAQLEKSRLLSDRFSAERPKGSFSTLEIQRTEQGDSAMYLCASSSDRDTDTQYFGPGTRLTVL.